This T cell receptor beta chain was recorded in a study of post-analysis software for immune sequencing data. Study-wide points: Five or six TRBV segments, TRBV5-6, TRBV5-1 and TRBV20-1 among them, were found more frequent in patients than controls.

Unique molecular identifiers had been added to the TCR beta cDNA libraries. One entry per CDR3 protein results from TCRdb running MiXCR on the PCR reads. The data show about 810,000 distinct CDR3 sequences, roughly 58% seen once. CDR3 length: 13 amino acids. Germline V CDR1 and CDR2: DFQATT, SNEGSKA (reference sequence). V gave up 5 bases and J gave up 7 bases, with 18 bases separating them. Note on this clonotype: Its antigen remains unidentified.

The chain recombines TRBV20-1 with TRBJ2-7; the D call may be TRBD1 or TRBD2 (6 bases each). This TCR was recovered from a girl aged 10 to 17 with multiple sclerosis. Sequencing input: blood. In DNA, the CDR3 is TGCAGTGCTTCCAGGACAGCGGGTAATGAGCAGTACTTC. Translated: CSASRTAGNEQYF.